A selection of T cell receptor beta chains follows, all from one sample in a study of cytomegalovirus exposure and HLA in healthy donors. The method was immunoSEQ multiplex PCR; TCRdb's version includes in-frame clones alone and lacks a portion of them. Of 50,000 to 70,000 clones in the sample, 90% to 95% were seen once. What was sequenced was PBMCs. Source of these receptors: a woman between 18 and 29 years old in good health and CMV-seropositive. Both conserved end residues are part of each CDR3. Each record gives: V gene, clone size, D gene, J gene, CDR3 DNA, CDR3 protein. D genes are given only for firm matches. Only some rows state a clone size, as once, few, many or a class for expanded clones.

TRBV18,NA,NA,TRBJ2-2,TGTGCCAGCTCTCGGGTAGGGGCACCTACCACCGGGGAGCTGTTTTTT,CASSRVGAPTTGELFF
TRBV19,NA,TRBD2,TRBJ2-4,TGTGCCAGTAGTATAGGACTAGCGGGGGGGAAAAACATTCAGTACTTC,CASSIGLAGGKNIQYF
TRBV19,once,NA,TRBJ2-7,TGTGCCAGTAGTAGCGGTTACGAGCAGTACTTC,CASSSGYEQYF
TRBV19,NA,TRBD2,TRBJ2-3,TGTGCCAGTAGTATCTCGGGGGGGGCAGATACGCAGTATTTT,CASSISGGADTQYF
TRBV9,NA,NA,TRBJ2-2,TGTGCCAGCAGCGAGGAGGGGTACGGGAACACCGGGGAGCTGTTTTTT,CASSEEGYGNTGELFF
TRBV2,NA,TRBD2,TRBJ2-5,TGTGCCAGCACTGGACTAGCGGGAGTCGAGACCCAGTACTTC,CASTGLAGVETQYF
TRBV15,NA,TRBD2,TRBJ2-1,TGTGCCACCAGCAGAGCACTAGCGTCAAGCTCCTACAATGAGCAGTTCTTC,CATSRALASSSYNEQFF
TRBV9,NA,TRBD2,TRBJ2-3,TGTGCCTCTAGCGGGAGGGCCACACACACAGATACGCAGTATTTT,CASSGRATHTDTQYF
TRBV5-1,NA,NA,TRBJ2-1,TGCGCCACCCGGCCCGGGCAGGGAATCTCCTACAATGAGCAGTTCTTC,CATRPGQGISYNEQFF
TRBV6-6,once,NA,TRBJ1-5,TGTGCCAGCAGTTACCCAGGGTCGGGTAGCAATCAGCCCCAGCATTTT,CASSYPGSGSNQPQHF
TRBV5-1,NA,NA,TRBJ2-5,TGCGCCAGCAGCACCGAGGTGACCCAGTACTTC,CASSTEVTQYF
TRBV7-6,NA,TRBD1,TRBJ1-4,TGTGCCAGCAGCTTACGGACAGGGAATGAAAAACTGTTTTTT,CASSLRTGNEKLFF
TRBV9,NA,TRBD1,TRBJ1-4,TGTGCCAGCAGCGCCCGGACAGGGGCTGATGAAAAACTGTTTTTT,CASSARTGADEKLFF
TRBV7-2,NA,NA,TRBJ2-5,TGTGCCAGCAGCTTAGGGACAGTCCAAGAGACCCAGTACTTC,CASSLGTVQETQYF
TRBV29-1,NA,NA,TRBJ2-7,TGCAGCGTCCAACCCCGGAGGGAGTACGAGCAGTACTTC,CSVQPRREYEQYF
TRBV19,NA,NA,TRBJ2-7,TGTGCCAGTAGTGCGGGGACGCGCCCTATCTACGAGCAGTACTTC,CASSAGTRPIYEQYF
TRBV10-3,NA,TRBD1,TRBJ2-3,TGTGCCATCACCAGGGACAGGGAACCAGATACGCAGTATTTT,CAITRDREPDTQYF
TRBV19,NA,TRBD1,TRBJ2-7,TGTGCCAGTACCGGGACAGGGACGTACGAGCAGTACTTC,CASTGTGTYEQYF
TRBV18,NA,TRBD1,TRBJ1-1,TGTGCCAGCTCACGGACGGGACAGTTCCCCTTTAACATGAACACTGAAGCTTTCTTT,CASSRTGQFPFNMNTEAFF
TRBV10-3,NA,TRBD2,TRBJ2-2,TGTGCCATCAGTGCTGCTAGCGGGGGCTTGAACACCGGGGAGCTGTTTTTT,CAISAASGGLNTGELFF
TRBV6-1,NA,NA,TRBJ1-5,TGTGCCACCGGCGGGGGGTCGAGCAATCAGCCCCAGCATTTT,CATGGGSSNQPQHF
TRBV21-1,NA,NA,TRBJ2-4,TGTGCCAGCTACTCAGGGGGAAGGGAACCCAAAAACATTCAGTACTTC,CASYSGGREPKNIQYF
TRBV30,NA,TRBD2,TRBJ2-7,TGTGCTAGCGGGGGGACCACCTACGAGCAGTACTTC,CASGGTTYEQYF
TRBV9,NA,NA,TRBJ2-2,TGTGCCAGCAGCGTAGGAGGCACCGGGGAGCTGTTTTTT,CASSVGGTGELFF
TRBV7-3,NA,NA,TRBJ2-7,TGTGCCAGCAGCTTAAGTAGAGGTATGGAGCAGTACTTC,CASSLSRGMEQYF
TRBV5-1,NA,TRBD1,TRBJ2-7,TGCGCCAGCAGCGCCATGCTGACAGGGCTCCCCCACGAGCAGTACTTC,CASSAMLTGLPHEQYF
TRBV19,once,TRBD2,TRBJ2-1,TGTGCCAGTAGGGTAGCGGGGTTCTCCTACAATGAGCAGTTCTTC,CASRVAGFSYNEQFF
TRBV4-1,NA,TRBD2,TRBJ2-1,TGCGCCAGCAGCGAAGGACTAGCGGGGATGAGCTCCTACAATGAGCAGTTCTTC,CASSEGLAGMSSYNEQFF
TRBV27,few,NA,TRBJ2-1,TGTGCCAGCAGAGAAGCGGGTATGGGCAATGAGCAGTTCTTC,CASREAGMGNEQFF
TRBV29-1,NA,NA,TRBJ1-1,TGCAGCGTTCAGGGCTCGACCACTGAAGCTTTCTTT,CSVQGSTTEAFF
TRBV7-3,NA,NA,TRBJ1-3,TGTGCCAGCAGCTCTGGGCTTGTACTCCAAGTACAGGTGGGCTCTGGAAACACCATATATTTT,CASSSGLVLQVQVGSGNTIYF
TRBV5-1,once,NA,TRBJ1-4,TGCGCCAGCAGCCCGTCTTCTGGTAGGGGACGGGAGGAAAAACTGTTTTTT,CASSPSSGRGREEKLFF
TRBV9,NA,TRBD2,TRBJ2-3,TGTGCCAGCAGCGAACTAGCGAGTAGCACAGATACGCAGTATTTT,CASSELASSTDTQYF
TRBV27,NA,NA,TRBJ1-2,TGTGCCAGCAGTTTATCGATGTTTCGGGGGTCCCTGGGCTATGGCTACACCTTC,CASSLSMFRGSLGYGYTF
TRBV28,NA,TRBD2,TRBJ2-1,TGTGCCAGCAGCCTGGGACTAGCGGAACTCAATGAGCAGTTCTTC,CASSLGLAELNEQFF
TRBV7-2,NA,NA,TRBJ1-1,TGTGCCAGCAGCTTAGGGACACAAAACACTGAAGCTTTCTTT,CASSLGTQNTEAFF